This TCR beta chain appears in the sequencing data of a study of shared T cell receptors in the human thymus. The CDR3 covers 15 residues. Germline CDR1 reads SGHRS; CDR2 reads YFSETQ. V lost 4 bases, J lost 7 bases, and 10 bases stayed unmatched. Measured with immunoSEQ multiplex PCR; TCRdb has only the in-frame clones, and not every one. The table records approximately 580,000 clones, around 82% of them present only once. This sample also belongs to another study, concerning human thymus T cells.

This TCR derives from a boy under three years old with a congenital heart defect. The V call is TRBV5-1, the J call TRBJ2-5, with TRBD1 identical over 10 bases. The sample comprised thymocytes. CDR3 amino acids: CASSRWTGGLGTQYF. CDR3 bases: TGCGCCAGCAGCCGATGGACAGGGGGGTTAGGGACCCAGTACTTC.